This T cell receptor (beta chain) was captured in a study of CD8+ T cells in alopecia areata (dated by TCRdb to the late 2010s). Study-wide context: Skin from C3H/HeJ donors with spontaneous alopecia (roughly 6-12 months old) was grafted onto female C3H/HeJ recipients aged roughly 7-11 weeks. Amplification of TCRbeta CDR3 regions was done by immunoSEQ multiplex PCR using 35 Vbeta forward primers and 13 Jbeta reverse primers. Scalp clonality was compared among normal scalp (n=4), patchy alopecia areata scalp (n=8), and alopecia totalis/universalis scalp (n=8). High-throughput TCRbeta sequencing was used to examine T cell clonal expansion in alopecia areata in both the C3H/HeJ mouse model and human patients. RNA was extracted with the PAXgene miRNA kit for fixed scalp, the miRNeasy kit for PBMCs, and the RNeasy kit for mouse skin. On the human side, TCRbeta sequencing was run on scalp tissue and on sorted CD4+ and CD8+ peripheral blood T cells from healthy controls and from alopecia areata patients with either patchy or totalis/universalis disease.

As to this clone: Its recognized antigen is unknown. Being a mouse receptor, it is described with mouse gene labels and germline sequences. Read sequence stops 4 residues before the CDR3 end, and the germline J gene provides the missing end.

Pooled mouse cutaneous lymph node cells were stained for CD4, CD8alpha, NKG2D, NKG2ACE and other markers and were then sorted on a BD Influx. Beyond this particular receptor, the publication reports: Higher clonality and more expanded CD8+ clones were observed in lesional scalp than in normal scalp, particularly in alopecia totalis/universalis, a finding suggestive of antigenic drive. Compared with mice, TCR sequences shared between patients were less clear, possibly partly because of HLA diversity across the patient population. Resident alphabeta T cells in normal human skin are also sequenced, complicating scalp TCR repertoire analysis, unlike mouse skin dominated by gammadelta T cells.

Inclusive of the bounding cysteine and phenylalanine, the CDR3 is 15 residues long. Shown are 33 bases from within the CDR3, in frame from base 1. Germline trimming amounts to 1 base on V and 1 base on J, with 2 as the count of junction bases outside the gene matches. According to the germline V gene, CDR1 reads NSHNY and CDR2 reads SYGAGN. The library relied on the immunoSEQ multiplex PCR assay. To provide template for TCR sequencing, every sample had RNA extracted and reverse transcribed into cDNA. First-strand cDNA was synthesized with SuperScript III using a 2:1 mix of oligo-dT and random hexamers. A synthetic immune receptor repertoire was used to assess amplification bias, and residual bias was removed computationally. Libraries were sequenced on Illumina HiSeq using 60 bp reads that covered the CDR3 and were read from J toward V. Per the authors' processing: After raw reads were preprocessed to remove errors, the CDR3 was defined following IMGT conventions as running from the conserved cysteine to phenylalanine. Clonality was calculated as 1 minus Shannon entropy normalized by log2 of the number of productive unique TCRs. Whether scalp clones were CD4 or CD8 was inferred by matching scalp TCRbeta sequences against CD4 and CD8 repertoires sorted from blood. As stored in TCRdb, this immuneACCESS dataset retains in-frame rearrangements with V and J assigned. A fraction of the clones does not appear; measured against another copy, unresolved V genes explain less than half of the discrepancy, and the remainder lacks a known reason. Clone size and V and J calls were adopted from that table, with D and trimming inferred from the DNA. In this sample the table shows about 270,000 clones, and no singletons are among them. About 1.2% of the sample rests with the top ten.

The receptor was derived from a C3H/HeJ mouse with alopecia areata. For this strain, the MHC haplotype is H2-k. The material sequenced was CD4+ T cells sorted from a lymph node. This chain joins TRBV13-1 to TRBJ2-1; 7 junctional bases match TRBD2. Incomplete CDR3 DNA: TGTGCCAGCAGTGATCAACTGGGGAACTATGCT. This is translated as CASSDQLGNYA. The full CDR3 protein reads CASSDQLGNYAEQFF.